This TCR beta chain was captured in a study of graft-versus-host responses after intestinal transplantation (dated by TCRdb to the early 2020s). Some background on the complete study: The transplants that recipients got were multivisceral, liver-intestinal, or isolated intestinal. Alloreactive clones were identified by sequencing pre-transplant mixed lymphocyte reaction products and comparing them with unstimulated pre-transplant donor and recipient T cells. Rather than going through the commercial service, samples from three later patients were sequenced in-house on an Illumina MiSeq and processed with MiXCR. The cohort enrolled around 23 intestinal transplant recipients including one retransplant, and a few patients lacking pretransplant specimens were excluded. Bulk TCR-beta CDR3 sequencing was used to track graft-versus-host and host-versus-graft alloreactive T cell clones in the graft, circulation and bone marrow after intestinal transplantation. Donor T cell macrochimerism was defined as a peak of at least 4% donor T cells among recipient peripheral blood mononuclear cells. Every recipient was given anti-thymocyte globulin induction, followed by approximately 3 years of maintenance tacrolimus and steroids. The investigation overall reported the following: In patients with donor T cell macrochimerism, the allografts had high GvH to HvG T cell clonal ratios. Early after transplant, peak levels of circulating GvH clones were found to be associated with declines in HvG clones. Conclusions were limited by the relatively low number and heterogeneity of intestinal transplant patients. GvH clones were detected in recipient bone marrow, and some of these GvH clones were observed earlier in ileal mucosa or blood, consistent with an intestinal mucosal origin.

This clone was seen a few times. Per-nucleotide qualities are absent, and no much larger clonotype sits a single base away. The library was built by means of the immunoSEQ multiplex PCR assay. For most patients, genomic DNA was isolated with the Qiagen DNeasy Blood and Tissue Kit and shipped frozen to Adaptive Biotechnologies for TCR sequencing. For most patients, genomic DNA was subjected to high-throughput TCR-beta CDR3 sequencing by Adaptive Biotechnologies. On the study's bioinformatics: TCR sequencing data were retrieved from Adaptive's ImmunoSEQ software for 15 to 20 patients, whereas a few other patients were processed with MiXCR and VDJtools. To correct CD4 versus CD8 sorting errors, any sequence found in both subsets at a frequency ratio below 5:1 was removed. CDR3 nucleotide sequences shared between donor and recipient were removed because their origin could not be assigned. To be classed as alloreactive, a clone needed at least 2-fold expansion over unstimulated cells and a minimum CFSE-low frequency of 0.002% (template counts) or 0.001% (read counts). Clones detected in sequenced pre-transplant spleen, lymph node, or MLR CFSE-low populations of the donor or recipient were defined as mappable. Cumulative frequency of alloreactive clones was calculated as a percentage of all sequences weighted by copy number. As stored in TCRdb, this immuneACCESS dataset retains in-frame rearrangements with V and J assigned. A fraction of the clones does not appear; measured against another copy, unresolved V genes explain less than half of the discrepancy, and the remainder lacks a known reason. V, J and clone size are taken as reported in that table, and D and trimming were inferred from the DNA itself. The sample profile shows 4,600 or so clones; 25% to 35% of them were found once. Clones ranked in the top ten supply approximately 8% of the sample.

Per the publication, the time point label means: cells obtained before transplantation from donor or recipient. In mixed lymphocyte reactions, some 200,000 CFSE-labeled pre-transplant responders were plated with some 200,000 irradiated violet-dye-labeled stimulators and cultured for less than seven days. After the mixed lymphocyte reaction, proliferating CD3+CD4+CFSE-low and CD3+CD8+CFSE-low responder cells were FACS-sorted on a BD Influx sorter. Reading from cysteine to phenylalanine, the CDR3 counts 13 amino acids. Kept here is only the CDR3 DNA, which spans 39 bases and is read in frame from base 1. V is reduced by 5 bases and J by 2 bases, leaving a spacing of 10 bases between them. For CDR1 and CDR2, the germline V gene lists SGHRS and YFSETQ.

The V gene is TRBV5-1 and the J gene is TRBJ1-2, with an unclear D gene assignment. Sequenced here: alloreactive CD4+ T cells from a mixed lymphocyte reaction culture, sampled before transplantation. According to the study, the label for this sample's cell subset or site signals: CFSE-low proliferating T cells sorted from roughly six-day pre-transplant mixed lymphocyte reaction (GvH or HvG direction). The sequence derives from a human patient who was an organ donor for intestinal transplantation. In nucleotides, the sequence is TGCGCCAGCAGGGCAGATCTGAACTATGGCTACACCTTC. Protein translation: CASRADLNYGYTF.